This T cell receptor beta chain was documented in a study of T cell repertoires in cytomegalovirus infection. Germline-derived CDR1 and CDR2 are MDHEN and SYDVKM. CDR3 length: 12 amino acids. Trimming stripped 6 bases from V and 4 bases from J, with 9 bases between. Whole-study results and caveats: Cumulated frequencies of public TCR beta families served to identify carriers of CMV plus the relevant HLA. In two of eight donors, the top clonotype was HLA-C-restricted CMV-specific.

Only a few counts were recorded for this clonotype. The target antigen is unknown. TCRdb re-analysed the reads in MiXCR, keeping a single row per CDR3 protein. Here the sample spans more than 650,000 distinct CDR3 sequences, less than 40% being singletons. This clonotype originated in a human donor in good health (CMV status not recorded). Some clones in this sample may be carry-over from other donors' samples. The sequencing input was PBMCs. The genes are TRBV28 and TRBJ2-5; D gene uncertain. CDR3 residues: CASRPSPETQYF. As DNA, the CDR3 is TGTGCCAGCAGGCCCTCGCCAGAGACCCAGTACTTC.